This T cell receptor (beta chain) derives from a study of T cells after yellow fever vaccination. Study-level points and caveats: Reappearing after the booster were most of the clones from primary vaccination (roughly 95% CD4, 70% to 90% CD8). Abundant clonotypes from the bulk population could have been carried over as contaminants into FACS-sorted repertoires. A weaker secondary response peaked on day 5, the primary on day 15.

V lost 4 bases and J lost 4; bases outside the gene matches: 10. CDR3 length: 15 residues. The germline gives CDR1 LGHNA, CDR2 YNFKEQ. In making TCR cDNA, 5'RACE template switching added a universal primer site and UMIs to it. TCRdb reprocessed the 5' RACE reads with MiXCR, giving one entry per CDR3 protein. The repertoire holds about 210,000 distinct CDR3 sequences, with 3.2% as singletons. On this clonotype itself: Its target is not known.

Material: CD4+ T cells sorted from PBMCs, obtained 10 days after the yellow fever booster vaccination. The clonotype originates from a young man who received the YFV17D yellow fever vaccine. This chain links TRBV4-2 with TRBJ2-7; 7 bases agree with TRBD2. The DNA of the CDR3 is TGTGCCAGCAGCCCGGGTCAGGCTAGCGGATACGAGCAGTACTTC. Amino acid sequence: CASSPGQASGYEQYF.